This T cell receptor (beta chain) was profiled in a study of blood T cell repertoires in COVID-19. Background on the study: The study drew acute and convalescent COVID-19 samples from the United States, Italy and Spain.

In terms of age and location, participants ranged from roughly 18 to 90 years and lived in around 22 US areas. Clinical history reported by participants formed the basis on which cohorts were assigned. As handled by the study authors: Nucleated cell number was recorded as an estimate derived from reference gene primer amplification. TCRdb keeps only in-frame clones here, not all; method: immunoSEQ multiplex PCR. The V and J calls and clone size were taken over from that table, and D and trimming were inferred from the DNA. The sample lists a few hundred thousand clones; roughly 87% were seen once. The sequence came from a young woman who had recovered from COVID-19. The sequencing input was PBMCs or T cells enriched from blood (not recorded which).

The DNA of the CDR3 is TGTGCCAGCAGTTTCAACCCTACTAGCGGGATTAGAAATACGCAGTATTTT. Translating gives CASSFNPTSGIRNTQYF. The chain uses TRBV28 and TRBJ2-3, with 10 bases that match TRBD2. The J segment lost 7 bases and the V segment lost 3 bases, leaving 13 bases of the junction unmatched. The CDR3 has 17 amino acids. The germline gives CDR1 MDHEN, CDR2 SYDVKM. Based on the CDR3 plus reference TRBV28 and TRBJ2-3, the full variable domain is DVKVTQSSRYLVKRTGEKVFLECVQDMDHENMFWYRQDPGLGLRLIYFSYDVKMKEKGDIPEGYSVSREKKERFSLILESASTNQTSMYLCASSFNPTSGIRNTQYFGPGTRLTVL.